This entry concerns a single T cell receptor (beta chain). Its target is unknown. The data were obtained in a study of cytomegalovirus exposure and HLA in healthy donors. Study-level results: Diagnosis of cytomegalovirus status made by the classifier reportedly showed high specificity and sensitivity.

The PCR had 60 Vbeta and 13 Jbeta primers. Profiling relied on immunoSEQ multiplex PCR, and the TCRdb table lists in-frame clones only, not all of them. The profile shows roughly 120,000 clones, over 8% of them singletons. From germline, CDR1 is SGHTA and CDR2 FQGNSA. With 1 base removed from V and 0 bases from J, the gap between germline ends came to 7 bases. The CDR3 spans 16 residues. The source material was PBMCs. The sequence derives from a young man in good health and CMV-seronegative. J is TRBJ2-6 and V is TRBV7-2; D gene unclear. DNA of the CDR3: TGTGCCAGCAGCTTAGGAGAGGCCTCTGGGGCCAACGTCCTGACTTTC. Translation gives CASSLGEASGANVLTF.